Given below is one T cell receptor beta chain in context. Which antigen it targets is not known. One base away there is no much larger clone; base qualities are not given. The data were obtained in a study of vaccination and CD4 T cells after COVID-19 (dated 2022 in TCRdb). Background for the entire study: Convalescent patients had a positive SARS-CoV-2 result on nasal swab PCR, and of these patients, several had mild disease and one had severe disease. In the convalescent cohort there were six males and four females, among whom were two Hispanic individuals, seven Caucasians, two Asians and one multiracial person. Participants got two doses of the Pfizer-BioNTech BNT162b2 vaccine (n=8) or two doses of the Moderna mRNA-1273 vaccine (n=2). Post-COVID blood samples were collected from convalescent patients a median of around 96 days after diagnosis, with a range of about 30 to 180 days. The time from the second vaccine dose to post-vaccine blood sampling had a median of roughly 72 days and ranged from about 14 to 241 days. A few convalescent patients were sampled both early after vaccination (day 14) and late after vaccination (days 161 to 241). The cultures were stimulated with overlapping spike peptide pools from SARS-CoV-2 and from the common cold coronaviruses HCoV-NL63, HCoV-OC43 and HCoV-229E. Control cultures received a CEFX viral epitope pool as the positive control, an HIV-1 Nef peptide pool as the negative control, or no peptide. In nine to eleven COVID-19 convalescent patients and a few infection-naive healthy vaccine recipients, researchers compared the spike-specific CD4+ TCR repertoire from before mRNA vaccination with the repertoire from after. Summary of the overall study and its limitations: Of the vaccine-specific clones found in convalescent patients, nearly all (304 of 307) were mono-reactive for SARS-CoV-2 spike instead of being cross-reactive with common cold coronaviruses. The median number of SARS-CoV-2-reactive clonotypes rose from around 21 after infection to 30 to 45 after vaccination, but the change was not significant. Relatively few convalescent patients were included in the study, and early timepoints after natural infection were not analyzed. In convalescent patients, a median around 89% of post-vaccine SARS-CoV-2-reactive clones were detected only after vaccination, suggesting vaccine-specific priming.

The CDR3 contains 15 residues, cysteine and phenylalanine counted. The entry retains the CDR3 DNA only, 45 bases that are in frame from base 1. Here V drops 4 bases and J drops 8 bases, and the junction holds 5 bases not matched to any gene. CDR1 and CDR2, per the germline V gene (reference sequence), are SGHNT and YYREEE. The time point label, read with the paper, signifies: late sampling 161 to 241 days after vaccination in three convalescent patients. In the paper's terms, the treatment or condition label means: approximately 9-day PBMC culture with coronavirus spike peptide pools or control peptides (ViraFEST assay). The ViraFEST assay was used in the study, in which antigen-specific T cells were expanded with peptide pools and expanded clonotypes were subsequently identified by TCR sequencing. The positive SARS-CoV-2 PCR tests of the convalescent patients were dated from March to December 2020, before the Alpha, Beta and Delta variants emerged in the United States. PBMCs were cultured at roughly 2 million per well in IMDM supplemented with roughly 5.2% human AB serum and about 9.5 IU/ml IL-2, with approximately 10 ug/ml peptide pools added. Half of the culture medium was replaced with fresh IL-2-containing medium on days 3 and 7. CD4+ T cells were isolated after approximately ten days of culture through negative selection using the EasySep CD4+ T cell isolation kit. Ficoll-Paque Plus gradient centrifugation was used to isolate PBMCs from whole blood, and the isolated PBMCs were then either used fresh or cryopreserved at -140C. In general, triplicate wells were set up for every culture condition.

Libraries were made using PCR. DNA from cultured CD4+ T cells was subjected to TCR sequencing with the Oncomine TCR Beta short-read assay at the Johns Hopkins FTIC core. The QIAamp micro DNA kit was used to extract genomic DNA from the cultured CD4+ T cells. Oncomine TCR Beta libraries from cultured CD4+ T cells were pooled with unique dual indexes and sequenced on an Illumina iSeq 100. In the original analysis: Non-productive sequences were filtered out, and CDR3s that did not start with C, did not end with F or W, or were shorter than 7 amino acids were discarded. Antigen-specific clonotypes were identified using the MANAFEST web application through comparison of peptide-stimulated wells with reference and other culture wells. An FDR below 0.05, an odds ratio above 5, and a productive frequency above 0.1% in at least two of three replicate wells were required for clones to be considered positive. Cross-reactive clonotypes were defined as significantly expanded in both SARS-CoV-2 spike wells and at least one common cold coronavirus spike condition. Using R version 3.6.1, CDR3 homology was evaluated through Levenshtein distances (stringdist) along with unrooted phylogenetic trees (ape). In TCRdb, the public reads were trimmed at Q25 with fastp and aligned with MiXCR, with productive beta chains retained. Entries that share a CDR3 protein sequence are merged under the most common genes and DNA. The V and J calls and clone size are TCRdb's, not the authors'. The sample table contains about 24,000 distinct CDR3 sequences; only one count was recorded for under 55% of them. Of the sample, 4.1% falls within the top ten clones.

Sequences were derived from CD4+ T cells from blood, cultured in vitro, sampled about 7 months after SARS-CoV-2 vaccination. The chain was built from TRBV5-4 and TRBJ2-1, and 14 bases in between align with TRBD2. The TCR originated in a human donor who had recovered from COVID-19. The CDR3 reads CASSPGLAGVDEQFF. The bases read TGTGCCAGCAGCCCGGGACTAGCGGGAGTAGATGAGCAGTTCTTC.